These T cell receptor beta chains were read from a single sample in a study of shared clonotypes between healthy human individuals. Profiled with immunoSEQ multiplex PCR; TCRdb holds only in-frame clones, not every one. The table lists over a million clones, approximately 98.5% of them singletons, with around 0.33% in the top ten. Specimen: naive CD4+ T cells sorted from blood. The receptors derive from a man aged 30-40 years in good health. CDR3s include the opening cysteine and the closing phenylalanine or tryptophan. D genes are given only for firm matches. Clone size is stated in some rows and not others, as once, few, many or a class when expanded.

.	TRBV6-6	TRBD1	TRBJ1-1	CASSSGQGATEAFF	TGTGCCAGCAGTTCGGGACAGGGGGCCACTGAAGCTTTCTTT
.	TRBV5-5	TRBD2	TRBJ2-5	CASSLARTSLEETQYF	TGTGCCAGCAGCTTGGCTAGGACTAGCCTCGAGGAGACCCAGTACTTC
.	TRBV7-8	.	TRBJ2-5	CASSSMRETQYF	TGTGCCAGCAGCTCAATGCGTGAGACCCAGTACTTC
.	TRBV19	.	TRBJ2-7	CASSGPSYEQYF	TGTGCCAGCTCGGGACCCAGCTACGAGCAGTACTTC
.	TRBV11-2	.	TRBJ2-7	CASSSSGTEVSYEQYF	TGTGCCAGCAGCTCCTCCGGGACGGAAGTTTCCTACGAGCAGTACTTC
.	TRBV5-1	.	TRBJ2-3	CASSSTISSTDTQYF	TGCGCCAGCAGCTCGACCATCTCTAGCACAGATACGCAGTATTTT
.	TRBV5-1	.	TRBJ2-5	CASSLQQGGGETQYF	TGCGCCAGCAGCTTGCAACAGGGAGGAGGAGAGACCCAGTACTTC
.	TRBV2	TRBD2	TRBJ2-1	CATFSGKSNEQFF	TGTGCCACATTTAGCGGGAAGTCCAATGAGCAGTTCTTC
.	TRBV29-1	TRBD1	TRBJ2-1	CSVWTGSRNEQFF	TGCAGCGTTTGGACAGGGAGCCGGAATGAGCAGTTCTTC
.	TRBV30	.	TRBJ2-2	CAWSVLKVTGELFF	TGTGCCTGGAGTGTACTAAAGGTCACCGGGGAGCTGTTTTTT
.	TRBV12-5	.	TRBJ2-3	CASGLGGRVDTQYF	TGTGCTAGTGGTTTGGGGGGTAGGGTGGATACGCAGTATTTT
.	TRBV28	TRBD1	TRBJ1-5	CASSRTGGSNQPQHF	TGTGCCAGCAGCCGAACAGGGGGTAGCAATCAGCCCCAGCATTTT
.	TRBV9	TRBD1	TRBJ2-6	CASSLTGQVGSGANVLTF	TGTGCCAGCAGCTTAACGGGACAGGTCGGCTCTGGGGCCAACGTCCTGACTTTC
.	TRBV5-1	TRBD1	TRBJ1-2	CASSLGTGAPGYTF	TGCGCCAGCAGCTTGGGAACAGGGGCGCCTGGCTACACCTTC
.	TRBV15	.	TRBJ1-3	CATSRDPGVGNTIYF	TGTGCCACCAGCAGAGATCCGGGGGTAGGAAACACCATATATTTT
.	TRBV28	TRBD1	TRBJ2-7	CASSLDRVRNEQYF	TGTGCCAGCAGTTTGGACAGGGTTAGGAACGAGCAGTACTTC
once	TRBV19	.	TRBJ2-7	CASSRDGAYEQYF	TGTGCCAGTTCCCGGGACGGAGCATACGAGCAGTACTTC
.	TRBV19	TRBD2	TRBJ2-1	CASGRTSGNNEQFF	TGTGCCAGCGGCCGGACTAGCGGGAACAATGAGCAGTTCTTC
.	TRBV28	TRBD2	TRBJ2-7	CASSSASGRRYEQYF	TGTGCCAGCAGTTCCGCTAGCGGGAGAAGGTACGAGCAGTACTTC
.	TRBV18	.	TRBJ2-5	CASSPEVTGGETQYF	TGTGCCAGCTCACCAGAGGTAACAGGTGGTGAGACCCAGTACTTC
.	TRBV4-3	TRBD2	TRBJ2-7	CASSQDGVGGAEQYF	TGCGCCAGCAGCCAAGATGGTGTGGGAGGGGCCGAGCAGTACTTC
once	TRBV28	TRBD1	TRBJ2-7	CASRNRGSSYEQYF	TGTGCCAGCAGGAACAGGGGGAGCTCCTACGAGCAGTACTTC
.	TRBV30	.	TRBJ1-2	CAWSVGWDSYGYTF	TGTGCCTGGAGTGTGGGTTGGGATTCCTATGGCTACACCTTC
.	TRBV10-1	.	TRBJ2-2	CASSESGYTGELFF	TGCGCCAGCAGTGAGTCCGGATACACCGGGGAGCTGTTTTTT
.	TRBV5-4	.	TRBJ1-1	CASSITRNTEAFF	TGTGCCAGCAGCATCACACGGAACACTGAAGCTTTCTTT